This is a list of T cell receptor beta chains from one sample in a study of blood T cell repertoires in COVID-19. Repertoires were generated with immunoSEQ multiplex PCR, while TCRdb's copy carries only in-frame clones and drops some. The table records a few hundred thousand clones, over 75% of them present only once. The sample taken for sequencing was PBMCs or T cells enriched from blood (not recorded which). These receptors originate from a woman aged 18-29 years who had recovered from COVID-19. CDR3s include the opening cysteine and the closing phenylalanine or tryptophan. A row's size may be missing; if present it is once, few, many or a size class.

clone_size: NA; v_call: TRBV10-3; j_call: TRBJ2-1; cdr3_aa: CAISAVSSSGKYSYNEQFF
clone_size: few; v_call: TRBV6-5; j_call: TRBJ1-2; cdr3_aa: CASRSLGNRGYGYTF
clone_size: once; v_call: TRBV18; j_call: TRBJ1-1; cdr3_aa: CASSQGLRNTEAFF
clone_size: once; v_call: TRBV21-1; j_call: TRBJ1-2; cdr3_aa: CASSNFPGQPLLGYTF
clone_size: few; v_call: TRBV10-2; j_call: TRBJ2-1; cdr3_aa: CASKEAASGNNEQFF
clone_size: once; v_call: TRBV13; j_call: TRBJ2-7; cdr3_aa: CASSFSRRGEQYF
clone_size: once; v_call: TRBV27; j_call: TRBJ1-2; cdr3_aa: CASSPRGAGAISYGYTF
clone_size: NA; v_call: TRBV9; j_call: TRBJ1-1; cdr3_aa: CASSVAQGNTEAFF
clone_size: NA; v_call: TRBV28; j_call: TRBJ1-2; cdr3_aa: CASSSGQGHYGYTF
clone_size: NA; v_call: TRBV30; j_call: TRBJ2-2; cdr3_aa: CAWQTGSGELFF
clone_size: NA; v_call: TRBV5-1; j_call: TRBJ1-1; cdr3_aa: CASSLVTVNTEAFF
clone_size: NA; v_call: TRBV24-1; j_call: TRBJ2-3; cdr3_aa: CATSDFRREADTQYF
clone_size: few; v_call: TRBV30; j_call: TRBJ1-4; cdr3_aa: CAWRPGFTTNEKLFF
clone_size: many; v_call: TRBV5-6; j_call: TRBJ1-1; cdr3_aa: CASSLSQGEAFF
clone_size: NA; v_call: TRBV6-6; j_call: TRBJ1-5; cdr3_aa: CASSYYEDQPQHF
clone_size: NA; v_call: TRBV7-3; j_call: TRBJ2-1; cdr3_aa: CASSLKPHEQFF
clone_size: few; v_call: TRBV5-4; j_call: TRBJ2-2; cdr3_aa: CASSQRTGGNTGELFF
clone_size: NA; v_call: TRBV30; j_call: TRBJ1-1; cdr3_aa: CAWSVGEYAEAFF
clone_size: NA; v_call: TRBV6-5; j_call: TRBJ1-5; cdr3_aa: CASSWKGNQPQHF
clone_size: NA; v_call: TRBV6-1; j_call: TRBJ2-1; cdr3_aa: CASSERGALKSTGNMGEQFF
clone_size: NA; v_call: TRBV5-4; j_call: TRBJ2-1; cdr3_aa: CASSAQGFGNEQFF
clone_size: once; v_call: TRBV20-1; j_call: TRBJ1-2; cdr3_aa: CSTKEGYGYTF
clone_size: NA; v_call: TRBV12-2; j_call: TRBJ2-2; cdr3_aa: CASRLKWASGSLANTGELFF
clone_size: NA; v_call: TRBV5-4; j_call: TRBJ2-3; cdr3_aa: CASSFKNPTADTQYF
clone_size: NA; v_call: TRBV2; j_call: TRBJ1-1; cdr3_aa: CASSSDLNTEAFF
clone_size: once; v_call: TRBV27; j_call: TRBJ2-3; cdr3_aa: CASSPGTSGTDTQYF
clone_size: NA; v_call: TRBV27; j_call: TRBJ1-2; cdr3_aa: CASSPWGGGRSRNTF
clone_size: NA; v_call: TRBV18; j_call: TRBJ1-2; cdr3_aa: CASSQGIEGYTF
clone_size: NA; v_call: TRBV30; j_call: TRBJ2-5; cdr3_aa: CAWSEGTSGGAETQYF
clone_size: NA; v_call: TRBV11-2; j_call: TRBJ1-1; cdr3_aa: CASSLDYRTTNTEAFF
clone_size: NA; v_call: TRBV24-1; j_call: TRBJ2-1; cdr3_aa: CATSDRRSSYNEQFF
clone_size: NA; v_call: TRBV18; j_call: TRBJ2-7; cdr3_aa: CASSPRDSESEQYF
clone_size: once; v_call: TRBV30; j_call: TRBJ1-3; cdr3_aa: CAWGLKGLDYSGNTIYF
clone_size: NA; v_call: TRBV11-2; j_call: TRBJ1-1; cdr3_aa: CASSHGQGGAEAFF
clone_size: NA; v_call: TRBV4-1; j_call: TRBJ1-1; cdr3_aa: CASSQDPSRTGGGTEAFF
clone_size: NA; v_call: TRBV6-5; j_call: TRBJ1-1; cdr3_aa: CASSQGQVNTEAFF
clone_size: NA; v_call: TRBV2; j_call: TRBJ1-3; cdr3_aa: CASSEALLSSGNTIYF
clone_size: NA; v_call: TRBV9; j_call: TRBJ2-2; cdr3_aa: CASSAYSGTGVTGELFF
clone_size: few; v_call: TRBV10-3; j_call: TRBJ1-1; cdr3_aa: CAISRDKNTEAFF
clone_size: NA; v_call: TRBV19; j_call: TRBJ2-1; cdr3_aa: CASRPSEDYNEQFF
clone_size: NA; v_call: TRBV3-1/TRBV3-2; j_call: TRBJ1-1; cdr3_aa: CASREQGEAFF
clone_size: NA; v_call: TRBV5-1; j_call: TRBJ1-4; cdr3_aa: CASSLPDSGGRLFF
clone_size: NA; v_call: TRBV2; j_call: TRBJ1-5; cdr3_aa: CASSAGSQYSNQPQHF
clone_size: NA; v_call: TRBV25-1; j_call: TRBJ1-4; cdr3_aa: CASSDGRVNEKLFF
clone_size: NA; v_call: TRBV7-8; j_call: TRBJ2-3; cdr3_aa: CASSLYIGTGAGDTQYF
clone_size: once; v_call: TRBV5-6; j_call: TRBJ2-1; cdr3_aa: CASSLMRLAGFSSYNEQFF
clone_size: NA; v_call: TRBV13; j_call: TRBJ1-2; cdr3_aa: CATSRRGRGYTF
clone_size: NA; v_call: TRBV19; j_call: TRBJ1-2; cdr3_aa: CASSFGNRAAYGYTF